This T cell receptor (beta chain) is drawn from a study of graft-versus-host responses after intestinal transplantation (dated by TCRdb to the early 2020s). Notes on the research overall: Recipients received multivisceral, liver-intestinal, or isolated intestinal transplants. Every recipient was given anti-thymocyte globulin induction, followed by approximately 3 years of maintenance tacrolimus and steroids. After intestinal transplantation, graft-versus-host and host-versus-graft alloreactive T cell clones were followed in the graft, circulation and bone marrow using bulk TCR-beta CDR3 sequencing. Alloreactive clones were identified by sequencing pre-transplant mixed lymphocyte reaction products and comparing them with unstimulated pre-transplant donor and recipient T cells. The cohort enrolled about 23 intestinal transplant recipients, one of whom was a retransplant, and a few patients without pretransplant specimens were excluded. A peak of at least 4% donor T cells among recipient peripheral blood mononuclear cells was the definition used for donor T cell macrochimerism. Rather than going through the commercial service, samples from three later patients were sequenced in-house on an Illumina MiSeq and processed with MiXCR.

Worth noting for this clone: Its specific antigen is unknown. No qualities accompany the bases; no much larger clone lies one base away.

Libraries were prepared through the immunoSEQ multiplex PCR assay. For most patients, genomic DNA was isolated using the Qiagen DNeasy Blood and Tissue Kit and was shipped frozen to Adaptive Biotechnologies for TCR sequencing. Adaptive Biotechnologies carried out high-throughput TCR-beta CDR3 sequencing of genomic DNA for most patients. Per the original workflow: Adaptive's ImmunoSEQ software was the source of the TCR sequencing data for roughly 19 patients, while three other patients were processed with MiXCR and VDJtools. To correct CD4 versus CD8 sorting errors, any sequence found in both subsets at a frequency ratio below 5:1 was removed. CDR3 nucleotide sequences shared by donor and recipient were removed because the origin of these sequences could not be assigned. To be classed as alloreactive, a clone needed at least 2-fold expansion over unstimulated cells and a minimum CFSE-low frequency of 0.002% (template counts) or 0.001% (read counts). Mappable clones were those detected in sequenced pre-transplant spleen, lymph node, or MLR CFSE-low populations of the donor or recipient. Cumulative frequency of alloreactive clones was calculated as a percentage of all sequences weighted by copy number. Entries here come from immuneACCESS through TCRdb and include only in-frame sequences with V and J called. Some clones fail to appear in such tables; in the studies checked, an unresolved V gene covers under half of the shortfall, and the cause of the remainder is unknown. The V and J calls and clone size come from that table; D and trimming were worked out from the DNA. The sample table records tens of thousands of clones; roughly 91% of these occur just once. In total, the top ten clones hold 0.4% to 0.6% of the sample.

The time point label here, explained by the study, means: cells obtained before transplantation from donor or recipient. CD3+CD4+ and CD3+CD8+ populations were FACS-sorted from unstimulated pre-transplant donor and recipient cells taken from spleen or lymph nodes. The CDR3 sequence holds 17 residues, the cysteine and phenylalanine included. The entry retains the CDR3 DNA only, 51 bases that are in frame from base 1. Trimming accounts for 2 bases at V and 6 bases at J, while the number of junction bases matched to no gene is 8. CDR1 is given as SGHVS and CDR2 as FQNEAQ, both from the germline V gene. Overall results and qualifications from the work: GvH clones were detected in recipient bone marrow, and some appeared earlier in ileal mucosa or blood, consistent with an intestinal mucosal origin. Early after transplant, peak levels of circulating GvH clones were associated with declines in HvG clones. In patients with donor T cell macrochimerism, the allografts had high GvH to HvG T cell clonal ratios. The relatively low number and heterogeneity of intestinal transplant patients limited the conclusions.

The sequence derives from a human donor who received an intestinal transplant. In this chain, TRBV7-8 is recombined with TRBJ2-2; 11 central nucleotides agree with TRBD2. The input for sequencing was unstimulated CD8+ T cells sorted from spleen or lymph node cells, taken before intestinal transplant. The sequence in DNA is TGTGCCAGCAGCTTATATCTTAGCGGGGGGGTGGCCGGGGAGCTGTTTTTT. This encodes CASSLYLSGGVAGELFF.